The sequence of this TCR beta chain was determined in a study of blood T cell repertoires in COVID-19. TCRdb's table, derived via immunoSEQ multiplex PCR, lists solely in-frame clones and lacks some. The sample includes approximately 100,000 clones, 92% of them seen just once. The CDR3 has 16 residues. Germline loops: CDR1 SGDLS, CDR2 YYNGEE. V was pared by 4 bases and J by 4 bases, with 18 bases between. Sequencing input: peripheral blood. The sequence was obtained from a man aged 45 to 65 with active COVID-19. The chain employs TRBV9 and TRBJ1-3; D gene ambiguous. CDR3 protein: CASSPLHGPGGNTIYF. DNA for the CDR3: TGTGCCAGCAGCCCACTCCACGGGCCGGGGGGAAACACCATATATTTT. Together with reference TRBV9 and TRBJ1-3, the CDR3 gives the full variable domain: DSGVTQTPKHLITATGQRVTLRCSPRSGDLSVYWYQQSLDQGLQFLIQYYNGEERAKGNILERFSAQQFPDLHSELNLSSLELGDSALYFCASSPLHGPGGNTIYFGEGSWLTVV.